This T cell receptor beta chain was obtained from a study of T cell repertoires in cytomegalovirus infection. Across the study: CMV infection plus the matching HLA type was flagged by public TCR beta signatures. Study-wide results and limits: Cumulative frequency (of public TCR beta family members) identified carriers of CMV plus the relevant HLA. HLA-C-restricted TCR beta clonotypes specific for CMV led the ex vivo response.

One entry per CDR3 protein results from TCRdb running MiXCR on the reads. The sample gives some 240,000 distinct CDR3 sequences, approximately 15% of which show up once; about half is in the top ten. The V end was cut by 0 bases, the J end by 0 bases, with 8 bases between. Per germline, CDR1 MGHRA and CDR2 YSYEKL. The CDR3 runs 15 residues. For this clonotype: Its antigen remains unknown.

The sequence was collected from a human donor in good health (CMV status not recorded). Some clones in this sample may be carry-over from other donors' samples. The sequenced sample was CD8+ T cells from PBMCs. The V gene is TRBV4-1, the J gene TRBJ1-1; no definite D call. The CDR3 loop reads CASSQDTALNTEAFF. The CDR3 coding sequence is TGCGCCAGCAGCCAAGATACGGCTTTGAACACTGAAGCTTTCTTT.